Below, 15 T cell receptor beta chains from the same sample are listed, as sequenced in a study of OX40 agonist ivuxolimab in advanced cancers. Produced via immunoSEQ multiplex PCR; TCRdb's table is partial and in-frame only. This table has about 77,000 clones, roughly 84% appearing once. The sample was CD4+ or CD8+ T cells sorted from blood, taken in a trial of the OX40 agonist ivuxolimab. These receptors originate from an adult with an advanced solid tumor such as melanoma, head and neck, liver or kidney cancer.

CDR3 region: CASSLGQGASSYEQYF. The CDR3 region has the DNA TGCGCCAGCAGCTTGGGACAGGGGGCCAGCTCCTACGAGCAGTACTTC. This sequence joins TRBV5-1 and TRBJ2-7, with 10 bases identical to TRBD1. Trimming cost V 0 bases and J 0 bases; bases outside gene matches: 3. The CDR3 contains 16 residues. Germline-derived CDR1 and CDR2 are SGHRS and YFSETQ.

The chain employs TRBV5-5 and TRBJ2-1; the match to TRBD2 covers 11 bases. There are 19 residues in the CDR3. The germline V gene encodes CDR1 SGHKS and CDR2 YYEKEE (reference sequence). V dropped 2 bases and J dropped 7; count of bases not matched to a gene: 17. The CDR3 bases are TGTGCCAGCAGCTTCGAACGCTACAGACTAGCGGGGTATCTAAATGAGCAGTTCTTC. Translating gives CASSFERYRLAGYLNEQFF.

This clone was detected a few times. The V call is TRBV29-1, the J call TRBJ1-2, with 12 bases matching TRBD1. This CDR3 is built from 14 residues. Unmatched junction bases numbered 7, after V lost 4 bases and J lost 7 bases. CDR1 and CDR2 from the germline V gene are SQVTM and ANQGSEA. CDR3 DNA: TGCAGCGTTGGGGGGACAGGGGGCGAGGCTGGCTACACCTTC. It encodes CSVGGTGGEAGYTF.

V gene TRBV5-1 combines with J gene TRBJ1-6, with TRBD1 identical over 7 bases. The germline CDR1 and CDR2 sequences are SGHRS and YFSETQ. CDR3 length: 15 amino acids. With V trimmed by 3 bases and J by 5 bases, 5 bases remained unmatched. CDR3 region: CASSSGTADNSPLHF. The DNA for the CDR3 is TGCGCCAGCAGCTCTGGGACAGCCGATAATTCACCCCTCCACTTT.

V usage is TRBV11-2 and J usage is TRBJ2-5; TRBD2 might be the D (5 bases). Germline CDR1 reads SGHAT; CDR2 reads FQNNGV. V was cut by 5 bases and J by 0 bases, with 10 bases left in between. CDR3 length equals 14 residues. The CDR3 is CASSGTGNQETQYF. The CDR3 coding sequence is TGTGCCAGCAGCGGTACCGGGAACCAAGAGACCCAGTACTTC.

The chain carries TRBV7-6 and TRBJ2-7; D is perhaps TRBD2 (5 bases). Trimming took off 5 bases at V and 2 bases at J, with 13 bases between the two ends. Germline-derived CDR1 and CDR2 are SGHVS and FNYEAQ. This CDR3 comprises 14 residues. CDR3 region: CASSPEREAYEQYF. In nucleotides, the CDR3 is TGTGCCAGCAGCCCCGAGAGGGAAGCCTACGAGCAGTACTTC.

V gene TRBV28 combines with J gene TRBJ2-6, with D possibly matching TRBD1 (6 bases). The CDR3 is 15 residues long. Trimming stripped 8 bases from V and 0 bases from J, with 11 bases between. Germline CDR1 is MDHEN and CDR2 is SYDVKM. This CDR3 is CASYPGVSGANVLTF. CDR3 sequence (DNA): TGTGCCAGCTATCCAGGGGTCTCTGGGGCCAACGTCCTGACTTTC.

The chain combines TRBV7-3 with TRBJ2-1; TRBD1 aligns across 7 bases. CDR1 and CDR2 (germline): SGHTA, FQGTGA. J gave up 6 bases and V 4 bases, and 9 bases lay outside the gene matches. This CDR3 spans 15 amino acids. CDR3 amino acids: CASSSSGTEGNEQFF. In DNA form, the CDR3 reads TGTGCCAGCAGCTCGTCCGGGACAGAGGGCAATGAGCAGTTCTTC.

The chain couples TRBV7-9 to TRBJ1-2; D not certain. CDR1 and CDR2 from the germline V gene are SEHNR and FQNEAQ (reference sequence). Trimming removed 6 bases from V and 0 bases from J, with 8 bases in between. The CDR3 is 13 residues long. The CDR3 DNA reads as TGTGCCAGCAGAAACAGCTCTAACTATGGCTACACCTTC. Translation gives CASRNSSNYGYTF.

This clone was detected a few times. The rearrangement links TRBV23-1 to TRBJ2-5; no definite D call. TRBV23-1 is an open reading frame, and its role is uncertain. The CDR3 sequence is 13 residues long. Trimming took 6 bases from V and 7 from J, leaving 15 bases between them. The CDR3: CASRIVEFGTQYF. The CDR3 coding sequence is TGCGCCAGCAGGATAGTAGAGTTTGGGACCCAGTACTTC.

The chain links TRBV28 to TRBJ1-4; D is unresolved. The CDR3 runs to 14 residues. Germline values: CDR1 MDHEN, CDR2 SYDVKM. Trimming left V 3 bases short and J 7 bases short, with 12 bases between. In nucleotides, the CDR3 is TGTGCCAGCAGTTTTATCACAGTAGGTGAAAAACTGTTTTTT. Protein: CASSFITVGEKLFF.

On this clone: The junction shows a germline mismatch at one end, possibly a read error. V usage is TRBV5-1 and J usage is TRBJ2-7; TRBD1 might be the D (5 bases). The CDR3 is 13 residues long. Germline loops: CDR1 SGHRS, CDR2 YFSETQ. DNA for the CDR3: TGTGCCAGCAGCTTGGGGCGTTTCTACGAGCAGTACTTC. This encodes CASSLGRFYEQYF.

This clone showed up just once. The J gene is TRBJ2-1, the V gene TRBV5-1; weak D call: TRBD1 (6 bases). The CDR3 covers 15 residues. The germline V and J ends were trimmed by 0 bases and 7 bases, with 14 bases remaining between them. Germline V CDR1 and CDR2: SGHRS, YFSETQ. The CDR3 protein is CASSLATGIRNEQFF. CDR3 bases: TGCGCCAGCAGCTTGGCAACAGGGATTAGGAATGAGCAGTTCTTC. The full variable domain, with the rest looked up from reference TRBV5-1 and TRBJ2-1, is KAGVTQTPRYLIKTRGQQVTLSCSPISGHRSVSWYQQTPGQGLQFLFEYFSETQRNKGNFPGRFSGRQFSNSRSEMNVSTLELGDSALYLCASSLATGIRNEQFFGPGTRLTVL.

The chain uses TRBV6-1 and TRBJ2-5; no reliable D call. The CDR3 has 14 residues. V was shortened by 1 base and J by 1 base, with 7 bases between the two germline ends. Looked up from germline, CDR1 is MNHNS and CDR2 is SASEGT. The CDR3 DNA sequence: TGTGCCAGCAGTGAAGGAGGAAGCCAAGAGACCCAGTACTTC. As protein: CASSEGGSQETQYF.

The gene calls are TRBV11-2 and TRBJ1-2; maybe TRBD1 (5 bases). The CDR3 has 15 amino acids. Trimming cost V 5 bases and J 6 bases, with 19 bases left between them. CDR1 SGHAT and CDR2 FQNNGV come from the germline V gene. The DNA of the CDR3 is TGTGCCAGCAGCCCCGGGAGGGACGCGGGAAATGGCTACACCTTC. Encoded protein: CASSPGRDAGNGYTF. Variable domain in full (rest from reference TRBV11-2 and TRBJ1-2): EAGVAQSPRYKIIEKRQSVAFWCNPISGHATLYWYQQILGQGPKLLIQFQNNGVVDDSQLPKDRFSAERLKGVDSTLKIQPAKLEDSAVYLCASSPGRDAGNGYTFGSGTRLTVV.